The next 10 T cell receptor beta chains were all read from a single sample in a study of T cell repertoires in cytomegalovirus infection. TCRdb re-called the reads through MiXCR, storing one row per CDR3 protein. This sample has approximately 910,000 distinct CDR3 sequences, with approximately 30% found just once. These receptors have no known antigen. The sample was cultured CD8+ T cells from PBMCs, taken from culture after CMV antigen stimulation. The source of these receptors is a human donor in good health (CMV status not recorded). Some clones in this sample may be carry-over from other donors' samples.

The V call is TRBV6-1, the J call TRBJ2-3, with D perhaps TRBD2 (6 bases). Per germline, CDR1 MNHNS and CDR2 SASEGT. Trimming cost V 8 bases and J 2 bases, with 23 bases left between them. There are 17 residues in the CDR3. In DNA, the CDR3 is TGTGCCAGCCGGCCGGACAAGACTAGTTCCTTCACAGATACGCAGTATTTT. Translation: CASRPDKTSSFTDTQYF.

For this clonotype: It is likely a read error, because the conserved phenylalanine at the end of the CDR3 is missing. The chain combines TRBV23-1 with TRBJ2-5; 8 bases line up with TRBD1. TRBV23-1 has ORF status, its function being uncertain. This CDR3 contains 18 residues. J gave up 5 bases and V 3 bases, and 17 bases lay outside the gene matches. This chain's CDR3 is CASSHTGGLVSHRETQYV. CDR3 DNA: TGCGCCAGCAGTCACACAGGGGGTCTTGTCAGTCATCGGGAGACCCAGTACGTC.

The CDR3 DNA sequence: TGCGCCAGCAGGGATCAGGGGACTAATGAAAAACTGTTTTTT. This encodes CASRDQGTNEKLFF. The V gene is TRBV10-2, the J gene TRBJ1-4; TRBD1 might be the D (6 bases). Germline CDR1 is WSHSY and CDR2 is SAAADI. Between the trimmed V and J ends, which lost 6 bases and 2 bases, there was a span of 10 bases. This CDR3 has 14 residues.

The sample holds a few counts of this clonotype. This rearrangement joins TRBV12-3 or TRBV12-4 to TRBJ2-5; 8 nucleotides line up with TRBD2. The ends lost 5 bases at V and 0 bases at J; junction bases unmatched: 14. The CDR3 is 18 amino acids. CDR3 sequence: CASSPEGSGGPYQETQYF. CDR3 bases: TGTGCCAGCAGTCCCGAGGGGAGCGGGGGCCCGTACCAAGAGACCCAGTACTTC.

This clonotype appeared many times. The genes are TRBV2 and TRBJ2-5; no reliable D call. Trimming removed 2 bases from V and 0 bases from J, with 7 bases in between. The CDR3 is 14 residues long. From germline, CDR1 is SNHLY and CDR2 FYNNEI. In DNA, the CDR3 is TGTGCCAGCAGTGAAATATCAGACCAAGAGACCCAGTACTTC. This gives the protein CASSEISDQETQYF.

The chain joins TRBV25-1 to TRBJ2-1, with 8 positions matching TRBD2. This CDR3 spans 16 amino acids. Germline V CDR1 and CDR2: MGHDK, SYGVNS. Trimming took 2 bases from V and 7 from J; bases not matched to a gene: 10. CDR3 in DNA: TGTGCCAGCAGTGAAATCTTCGGCGGGGGGCCGAATGAGCAGTTCTTC. It specifies CASSEIFGGGPNEQFF.

V and J are TRBV20-1 and TRBJ2-6; 7 bases align to TRBD2. The CDR3 sequence is 16 residues long. V dropped 6 bases and J dropped 0; count of bases not matched to a gene: 8. Germline CDR1 DFQATT, CDR2 SNEGSKA (reference sequence). The chain's CDR3 is CSALPGRSSGANVLTF. CDR3 bases: TGCAGTGCCCTCCCCGGGAGGTCCTCTGGGGCCAACGTCCTGACTTTC.

There are a few counts of this clonotype. CDR3 sequence: CSVRGPAGEERRRYEQYF. The DNA for the CDR3 is TGCAGCGTCCGGGGGCCAGCGGGGGAAGAGAGGCGTAGGTACGAGCAGTACTTC. J is TRBJ2-7 and V is TRBV29-1, with 8 bases that match TRBD2. The CDR3 covers 18 residues. From germline, CDR1 is SQVTM and CDR2 ANQGSEA. Trimming took 6 bases from V and 4 from J; bases not matched to a gene: 23.

This clonotype was seen many times. The chain employs TRBV7-6 and TRBJ1-2, with unresolved D. V was clipped by 5 bases and J by 8 bases, with 15 bases between them. Germline V lookup: CDR1 SGHVS, CDR2 FNYEAQ. This CDR3 spans 13 amino acids. The CDR3 here is CASSVGPARGYTF. The DNA for the CDR3 is TGTGCCAGCAGCGTGGGCCCCGCGAGGGGCTACACCTTC.

V and J are TRBV27 and TRBJ1-2; D is perhaps TRBD1 (5 bases). The germline V and J ends were trimmed by 5 bases and 6 bases, with 13 bases remaining between them. The CDR3 totals 13 residues. Germline-derived CDR1 and CDR2 are MNHEY and SMNVEV (reference sequence). CDR3 sequence: CASSEPTADGYTF. The CDR3 DNA reads as TGTGCCAGCAGTGAGCCGACAGCCGATGGCTACACCTTC.